These T cell receptor beta chains were read from a single sample in a study of cytomegalovirus exposure and HLA in healthy donors. Libraries were prepared by immunoSEQ multiplex PCR; TCRdb keeps only in-frame clonotypes and omits some of them. This repertoire shows 120,000 to 150,000 clones, roughly a tenth found once; its top ten account for about 2%. The sequenced sample consisted of PBMCs. The receptors were sampled from a male donor in good health and CMV-seronegative. Both conserved end residues are part of each CDR3. D genes are given only for firm matches. Expanded clones get a size class; other rows say once, few or many, or leave the size out.

D gene,J gene,V gene,clone size,CDR3 DNA,CDR3 protein
NA,TRBJ1-5,TRBV5-4,few,TGTGCCAGCAGCTTGTGGCCAGATAATCAGCCCCAGCATTTT,CASSLWPDNQPQHF
TRBD1,TRBJ2-7,TRBV6-5,NA,TGTGCCAGCAGAACGTCACAGGGGATGGCTAACGAGCAGTACTTC,CASRTSQGMANEQYF
TRBD2,TRBJ2-1,TRBV5-1,NA,TGCGCCAGCAGCGCGACTAGCGGACTATACAATGAGCAGTTCTTC,CASSATSGLYNEQFF
TRBD2,TRBJ2-3,TRBV27,few,TGTGCCAGCAGTTTAAAGACTAGCGGCTCTAGCACAGATACGCAGTATTTT,CASSLKTSGSSTDTQYF
TRBD1,TRBJ2-2,TRBV2,few,TGTGCCAGCAGGGATAACAGGGGCACCGGGGAGCTGTTTTTT,CASRDNRGTGELFF
TRBD2,TRBJ2-7,TRBV28,few,TGTGCCAGCAGTTCCACCCCGACTAGCGGGGTCTCCTACGAGCAGTACTTC,CASSSTPTSGVSYEQYF
NA,TRBJ1-3,TRBV6-1,NA,TGTGCCAGCAGTGAATCAGCGAACACCATATATTTT,CASSESANTIYF
TRBD1,TRBJ1-1,TRBV27,NA,TGTGCCAGCAGTGGGGACAGGATGAACACTGAAGCTTTCTTT,CASSGDRMNTEAFF
NA,TRBJ2-1,TRBV7-2,NA,TGTGCCAGCAGCCTGCGGAATGAGCAGTTCTTC,CASSLRNEQFF
TRBD1,TRBJ1-5,TRBV19,NA,TGTGCCAGTAGTAGTCAGGGGGGATCTAATCAGCCCCAGCATTTT,CASSSQGGSNQPQHF
NA,TRBJ2-5,TRBV18,NA,TGTGCCAGCTCACCAGGGGGGCAAGAGACCCAGTACTTC,CASSPGGQETQYF
NA,TRBJ2-2,TRBV5-6,few,TGTGCCAGCAGCTTGGGGGCAGGAATATACACCGGGGAGCTGTTTTTT,CASSLGAGIYTGELFF
NA,TRBJ1-4,TRBV5-1,few,TGCGCCAGCAGCCTGCGGACGGGAAAAAATGAAAAACTGTTTTTT,CASSLRTGKNEKLFF
NA,TRBJ2-6,TRBV6-6,few,TGTGCCAGCAGTTACTCGTCGGAGGGCAACGTCCTGACTTTC,CASSYSSEGNVLTF
NA,TRBJ1-1,TRBV6-1,few,TGTGCCAGCAGTGAAGTGGACATGAACACTGAAGCTTTCTTT,CASSEVDMNTEAFF
TRBD1,TRBJ1-1,TRBV18,NA,TGTGCCAGCTACGGACAGGGGAACACTGAAGCTTTCTTT,CASYGQGNTEAFF
NA,TRBJ2-2,TRBV9,once,TGTGCCAGCAGCCCCATCGGGTCCGGGGAGCTGTTTTTT,CASSPIGSGELFF
NA,TRBJ1-6,TRBV15,few,TGTGCCACCAGCAGAGAAGGGGAGGGCTCACCCCTCCACTTT,CATSREGEGSPLHF
NA,TRBJ2-7,TRBV5-4,NA,TGTGCCAGCAGCCCGTTTAGGGGGGAGCAGTACTTC,CASSPFRGEQYF
TRBD1,TRBJ1-2,TRBV7-2,NA,TGTGCCAGCAGCTACGGACAGGGGGCTATTTCCTTC,CASSYGQGAISF
TRBD2,TRBJ2-4,TRBV27,NA,TGTGCCAGCACTATGACGCGGACTAGCGGGAGCTCAGCCAAAAACATTCAGTACTTC,CASTMTRTSGSSAKNIQYF
NA,TRBJ1-5,TRBV28,NA,TGTGCCAGCAGGCAATACAATAATCAGCCCCAGCATTTT,CASRQYNNQPQHF
NA,TRBJ2-3,TRBV5-4,few,TGTGCCAGCAGCTTAGGGGGGACTATCACCACAGATACGCAGTATTTT,CASSLGGTITTDTQYF
NA,TRBJ1-5,TRBV25-1,NA,TGTGCCAGCAGCCAGGGGTACAATCAGCCCCAGCATTTT,CASSQGYNQPQHF
NA,TRBJ1-3,TRBV5-5,NA,TGTGCCAGCGAGTACAGGGTCCGGTCTGGAAACACCATATATTTT,CASEYRVRSGNTIYF
TRBD2,TRBJ2-2,TRBV4-3,NA,TGCGCCAGCAGCCAAGATTTCGCCGGGGGGTTCCTTACCGGGGAGCTGTTTTTT,CASSQDFAGGFLTGELFF
NA,TRBJ2-3,TRBV9,NA,TGTGCCAGCAGCCCGACAAGAGTACTAGGAGGGTTGGCAGATACGCAGTATTTT,CASSPTRVLGGLADTQYF
NA,TRBJ2-7,TRBV19,few,TGTGCCAGTAGTAGGGACTTTTCCTACGAGCAGTACTTC,CASSRDFSYEQYF
NA,TRBJ1-2,TRBV6-6,NA,TGTGCCAGCAGTTACCAGGGCGGTGGCTACACCTTC,CASSYQGGGYTF
NA,TRBJ2-6,TRBV29-1,few,TGCAGTCGGGGGGCCTCTGGGGCCAACGTCCTGACTTTC,CSRGASGANVLTF
TRBD2,TRBJ2-7,TRBV5-4,few,TGTGCCAGCTCTAGCGGGGTACGGGTGTACTTC,CASSSGVRVYF
NA,TRBJ1-1,TRBV5-1,few,TGCGCCAGCAGCCCCGATACGAGGGGGGCTTTCTTT,CASSPDTRGAFF
NA,TRBJ2-6,TRBV25-1,few,TGTGCCAGCAGTGAATCTAGGGGGGGCCTGGGTGGGGCCAACGTCCTGACTTTC,CASSESRGGLGGANVLTF
NA,TRBJ1-4,TRBV20-1,few,TGCAGTGCTTGCCCCAGGGAAAAACTGTTTTTT,CSACPREKLFF
TRBD1,TRBJ2-7,TRBV10-3,NA,TGTGCCATCAGTGACCCGGGACAGGGGGATCTCGAGCAGTACTTC,CAISDPGQGDLEQYF
NA,TRBJ2-7,TRBV4-1,few,TGCGCCAGCAGCCAAGATACACACTACTACGAGCAGTACTTC,CASSQDTHYYEQYF
NA,TRBJ2-2,TRBV18,few,TGTGCCAGCTGCCCACAGCTCCCCGGGGAGCTGTTTTTT,CASCPQLPGELFF
TRBD1,TRBJ2-2,TRBV5-4,NA,TGTGCCAGCAGTTCCCGGGACAGGCCAACCGGGGAGCTGTTTTTT,CASSSRDRPTGELFF
TRBD1,TRBJ2-5,TRBV4-3,NA,TGCGCCAGCAGCCAGGACAGGGGGAGCCTGGGGACCCAGTACTTC,CASSQDRGSLGTQYF
TRBD1,TRBJ2-1,TRBV28,NA,TGTGCCAGCAGTTTACTTCCGGGACAGGGAACACACAATGAGCAGTTCTTC,CASSLLPGQGTHNEQFF
TRBD1,TRBJ2-7,TRBV28,few,TGTGCCAGCAGCCGAAGACAGGGGTGGGGCTACGAGCAGTACTTC,CASSRRQGWGYEQYF
TRBD1,TRBJ2-1,TRBV28,NA,TGTGCCAGCAACCTGGGACAGCACAATGAGCAGTTCTTC,CASNLGQHNEQFF
TRBD1,TRBJ2-7,TRBV6-5,NA,TGTGCCAGCAGTTACAGGGGGCCCTACGAGCAGTACTTC,CASSYRGPYEQYF
TRBD1,TRBJ1-1,TRBV29-1,few,TGCAGCGCCTGGACAGGGGAGAGTGTAATCGACACTGAAGCTTTCTTT,CSAWTGESVIDTEAFF
NA,TRBJ2-7,TRBV27,NA,TGTGCCAGCGGTTCCTTAAGCGGGTTCTCCTACGAGCAGTACTTC,CASGSLSGFSYEQYF
TRBD1,TRBJ1-2,TRBV28,few,TGTGCCAGCAGTGTGACAGGGGGCCGCGGCTACACCTTC,CASSVTGGRGYTF
NA,TRBJ1-4,TRBV11-1,NA,TGTGCCAGCAGCGAGATGGAGGGTGAAAAACTGTTTTTT,CASSEMEGEKLFF
NA,TRBJ2-7,TRBV19,few,TGTGCCAGTAGTACGATGGACACAAGCGAGCAGTACTTC,CASSTMDTSEQYF